The TCR beta chain described here comes from a study of blood T cells in healthy people across ages. The germline V gene encodes CDR1 ENHRY and CDR2 SYGVKD. V lost 11 bases, J lost 3 bases, and 7 bases stayed unmatched. The CDR3 sequence is 13 residues long. A J-beta primer mix and a sample-barcoded 5' primer were used in a second PCR of roughly 6 to 12 cycles. TCRdb re-called the 5' RACE reads through MiXCR, storing one row per CDR3 protein. The data hold 650,000 to 950,000 distinct CDR3 sequences, with around 45% observed a single time. Donors were systemically healthy Caucasian individuals from Russia aged 6 to 90 years. They isolated at least 6.5 million PBMCs from each sample. This clonotype was detected only a few times.

The sequenced sample consisted of blood. This sequence originates from a man in his 60s in good health. The V gene is TRBV10-3, the J gene TRBJ2-7; 10 bases match TRBD1. The CDR3 bases are TGTGCCGCCTCCGGGACAGGGGACTACGAGCAGTACTTC. Translation: CAASGTGDYEQYF.